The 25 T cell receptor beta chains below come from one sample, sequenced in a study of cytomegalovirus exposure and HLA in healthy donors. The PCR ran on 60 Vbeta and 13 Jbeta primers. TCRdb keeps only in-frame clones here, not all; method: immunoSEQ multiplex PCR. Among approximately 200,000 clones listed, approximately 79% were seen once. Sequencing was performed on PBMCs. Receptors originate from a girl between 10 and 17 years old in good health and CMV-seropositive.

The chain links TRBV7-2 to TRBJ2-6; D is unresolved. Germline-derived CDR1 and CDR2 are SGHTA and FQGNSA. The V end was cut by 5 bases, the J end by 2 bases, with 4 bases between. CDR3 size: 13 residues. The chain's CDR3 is CASSPAGANVLTF. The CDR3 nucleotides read TGTGCCAGCAGCCCCGCTGGGGCCAACGTCCTGACTTTC.

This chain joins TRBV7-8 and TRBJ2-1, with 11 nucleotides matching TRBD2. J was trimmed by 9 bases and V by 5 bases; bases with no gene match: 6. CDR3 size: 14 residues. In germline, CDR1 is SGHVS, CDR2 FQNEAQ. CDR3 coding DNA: TGTGCCAGCAGCCTTAGCGGGGGGGGAAGTGAGCAGTTCTTC. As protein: CASSLSGGGSEQFF.

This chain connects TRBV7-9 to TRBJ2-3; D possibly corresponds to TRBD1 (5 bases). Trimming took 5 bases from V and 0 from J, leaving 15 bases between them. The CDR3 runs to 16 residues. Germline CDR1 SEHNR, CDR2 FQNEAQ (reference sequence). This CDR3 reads CASSTQTVFSTDTQYF. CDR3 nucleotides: TGTGCCAGCAGCACTCAGACAGTATTTAGCACAGATACGCAGTATTTT.

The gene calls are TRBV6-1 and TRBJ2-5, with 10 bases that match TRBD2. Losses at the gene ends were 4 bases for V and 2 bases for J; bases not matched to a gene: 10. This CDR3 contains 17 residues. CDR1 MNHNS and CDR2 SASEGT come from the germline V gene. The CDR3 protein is CASSGRTSGDAQETQYF. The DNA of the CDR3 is TGTGCCAGCAGTGGCCGTACTAGCGGGGACGCACAAGAGACCCAGTACTTC.

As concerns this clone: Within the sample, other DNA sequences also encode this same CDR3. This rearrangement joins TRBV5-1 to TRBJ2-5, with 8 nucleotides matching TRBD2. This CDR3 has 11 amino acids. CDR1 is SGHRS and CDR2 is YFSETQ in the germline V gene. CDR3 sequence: CASGASETQYF. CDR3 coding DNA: TGCGCTAGCGGGGCCTCGGAGACCCAGTACTTC.

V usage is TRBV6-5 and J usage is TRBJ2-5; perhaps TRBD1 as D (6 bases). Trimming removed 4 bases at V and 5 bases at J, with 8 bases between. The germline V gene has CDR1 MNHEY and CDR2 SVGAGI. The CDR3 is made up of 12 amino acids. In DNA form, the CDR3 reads TGTGCCAGCAGTTCAACAGGGGAGACCCAGTACTTC. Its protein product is CASSSTGETQYF.

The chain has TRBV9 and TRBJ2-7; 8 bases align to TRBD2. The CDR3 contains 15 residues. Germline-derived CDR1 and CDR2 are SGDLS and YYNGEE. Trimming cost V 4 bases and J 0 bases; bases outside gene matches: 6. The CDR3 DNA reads TGTGCCAGCAGCCCCGGGGGGGTAGACTCCTACGAGCAGTACTTC. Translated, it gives CASSPGGVDSYEQYF. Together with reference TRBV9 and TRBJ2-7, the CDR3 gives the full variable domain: DSGVTQTPKHLITATGQRVTLRCSPRSGDLSVYWYQQSLDQGLQFLIQYYNGEERAKGNILERFSAQQFPDLHSELNLSSLELGDSALYFCASSPGGVDSYEQYFGPGTRLTVT.

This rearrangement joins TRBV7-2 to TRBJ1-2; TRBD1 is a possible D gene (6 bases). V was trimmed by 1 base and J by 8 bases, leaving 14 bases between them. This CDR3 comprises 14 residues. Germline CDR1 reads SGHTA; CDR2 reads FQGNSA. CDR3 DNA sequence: TGTGCCAGCAGCTTAGATCGGGGGGCGTTCGGCTACACCTTC. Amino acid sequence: CASSLDRGAFGYTF.

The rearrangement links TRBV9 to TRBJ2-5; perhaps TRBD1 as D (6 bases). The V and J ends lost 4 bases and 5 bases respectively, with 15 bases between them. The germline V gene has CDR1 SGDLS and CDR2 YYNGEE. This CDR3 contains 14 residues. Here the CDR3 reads CASSPRGGVETQYF. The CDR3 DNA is TGTGCCAGCAGCCCCCGAGGGGGAGTGGAGACCCAGTACTTC.

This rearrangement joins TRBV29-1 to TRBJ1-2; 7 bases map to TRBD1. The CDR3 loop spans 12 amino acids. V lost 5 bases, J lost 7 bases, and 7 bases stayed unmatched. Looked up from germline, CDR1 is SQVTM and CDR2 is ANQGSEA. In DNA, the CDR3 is TGCAGCGTTACCGAGGGGGCGGGTGGCTACACCTTC. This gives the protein CSVTEGAGGYTF. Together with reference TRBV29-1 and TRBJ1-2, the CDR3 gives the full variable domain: SAVISQKPSRDICQRGTSLTIQCQVDSQVTMMFWYRQQPGQSLTLIATANQGSEATYESGFVIDKFPISRPNLTFSTLTVSNMSPEDSSIYLCSVTEGAGGYTFGSGTRLTVV.

Written as DNA, the CDR3 is TGTGCCAGCAGTGAACCCCTAACTGGGGCCAACGTCCTGACTTTC. Translated, it gives CASSEPLTGANVLTF. The rearrangement uses TRBV6-1 and TRBJ2-6, with D uncertain. The CDR3 runs 15 residues. Germline CDR1 and CDR2: MNHNS and SASEGT. V gave up 2 bases and J gave up 2 bases, with 7 bases separating them.

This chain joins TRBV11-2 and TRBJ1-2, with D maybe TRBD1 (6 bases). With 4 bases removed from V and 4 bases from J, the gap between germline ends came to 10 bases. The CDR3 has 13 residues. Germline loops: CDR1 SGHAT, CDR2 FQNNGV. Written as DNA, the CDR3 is TGTGCCAGCAGCTACGGGACACTCTATGGCTACACCTTC. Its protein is CASSYGTLYGYTF.

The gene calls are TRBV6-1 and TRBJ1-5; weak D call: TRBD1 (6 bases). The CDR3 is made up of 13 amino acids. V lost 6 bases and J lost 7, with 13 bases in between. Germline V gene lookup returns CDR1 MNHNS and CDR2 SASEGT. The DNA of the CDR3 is TGTGCCAGCAGCAGGGGCGACTGGCAGCCCCAGCATTTT. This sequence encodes CASSRGDWQPQHF.

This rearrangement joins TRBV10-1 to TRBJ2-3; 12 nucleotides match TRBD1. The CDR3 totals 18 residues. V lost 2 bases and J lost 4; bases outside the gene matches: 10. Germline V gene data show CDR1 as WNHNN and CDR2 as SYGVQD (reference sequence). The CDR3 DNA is TGCGCCAGCAGTGAGATGACCCCCGGGACAGGGGGCGCAGATACGCAGTATTTT. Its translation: CASSEMTPGTGGADTQYF.

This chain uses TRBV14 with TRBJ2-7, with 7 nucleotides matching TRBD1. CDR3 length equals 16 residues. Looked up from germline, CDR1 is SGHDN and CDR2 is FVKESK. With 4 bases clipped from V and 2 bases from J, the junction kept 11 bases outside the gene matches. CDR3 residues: CASSRARQGYAYEQYF. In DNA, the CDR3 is TGTGCCAGCAGCCGAGCCAGACAGGGTTATGCCTACGAGCAGTACTTC.

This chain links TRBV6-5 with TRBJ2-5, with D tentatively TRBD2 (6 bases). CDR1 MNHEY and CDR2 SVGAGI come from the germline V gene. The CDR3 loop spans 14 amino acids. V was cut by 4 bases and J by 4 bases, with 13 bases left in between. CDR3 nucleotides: TGTGCCAGCAGTTCCCGGGGGTCTGGAGAGACCCAGTACTTC. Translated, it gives CASSSRGSGETQYF.

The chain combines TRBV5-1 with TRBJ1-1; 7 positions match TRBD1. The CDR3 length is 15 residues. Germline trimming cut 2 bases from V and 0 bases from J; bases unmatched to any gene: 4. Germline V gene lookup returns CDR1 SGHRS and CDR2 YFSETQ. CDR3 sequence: CASSFSGQMNTEAFF. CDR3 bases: TGCGCCAGCAGCTTTTCGGGACAGATGAACACTGAAGCTTTCTTT.

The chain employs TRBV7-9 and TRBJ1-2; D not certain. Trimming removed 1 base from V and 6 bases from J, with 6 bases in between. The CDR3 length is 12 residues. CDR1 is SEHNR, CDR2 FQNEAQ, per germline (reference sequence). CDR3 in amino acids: CASSLVQDGYTF. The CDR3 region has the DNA TGTGCCAGCAGCTTAGTTCAGGATGGCTACACCTTC.

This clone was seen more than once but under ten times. The CDR3 DNA is TGCGCCAGCAGCCAAGTCCCCGAGTTTCTAGCGGGGGATAGCACAGATACGCAGTATTTT. It codes for CASSQVPEFLAGDSTDTQYF. J is TRBJ2-3 and V is TRBV4-1, with 10 bases that match TRBD2. V dropped 1 base and J dropped 0; count of bases not matched to a gene: 13. Germline values: CDR1 MGHRA, CDR2 YSYEKL. CDR3 length: 20 residues.

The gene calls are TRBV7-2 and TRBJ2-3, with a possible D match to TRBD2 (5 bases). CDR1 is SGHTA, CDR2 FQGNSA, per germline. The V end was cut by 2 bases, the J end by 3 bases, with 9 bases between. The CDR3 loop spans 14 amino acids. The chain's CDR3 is CASSLREMTDTQYF. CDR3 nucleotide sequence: TGTGCCAGCAGCTTAAGGGAGATGACAGATACGCAGTATTTT.

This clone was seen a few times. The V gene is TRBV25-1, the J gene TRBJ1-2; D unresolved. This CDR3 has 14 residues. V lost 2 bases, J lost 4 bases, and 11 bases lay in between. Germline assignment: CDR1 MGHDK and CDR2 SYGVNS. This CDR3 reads CASSEESRGYGYTF. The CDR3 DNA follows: TGTGCCAGCAGTGAAGAGTCTCGGGGCTATGGCTACACCTTC.

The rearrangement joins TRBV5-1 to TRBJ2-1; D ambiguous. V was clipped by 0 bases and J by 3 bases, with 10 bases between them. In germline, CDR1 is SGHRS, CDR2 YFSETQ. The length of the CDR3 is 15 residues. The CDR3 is CASSLAKQIYNEQFF. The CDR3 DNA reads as TGCGCCAGCAGCTTGGCCAAGCAAATCTACAATGAGCAGTTCTTC.

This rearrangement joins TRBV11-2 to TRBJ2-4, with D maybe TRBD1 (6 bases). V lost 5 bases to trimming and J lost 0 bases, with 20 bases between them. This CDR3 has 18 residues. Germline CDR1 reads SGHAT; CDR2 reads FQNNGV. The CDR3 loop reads CASSRISSDSGAKNIQYF. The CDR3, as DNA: TGTGCCAGCAGCCGTATCTCGTCGGACAGTGGAGCCAAAAACATTCAGTACTTC. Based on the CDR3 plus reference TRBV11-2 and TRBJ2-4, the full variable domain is EAGVAQSPRYKIIEKRQSVAFWCNPISGHATLYWYQQILGQGPKLLIQFQNNGVVDDSQLPKDRFSAERLKGVDSTLKIQPAKLEDSAVYLCASSRISSDSGAKNIQYFGAGTRLSVL.

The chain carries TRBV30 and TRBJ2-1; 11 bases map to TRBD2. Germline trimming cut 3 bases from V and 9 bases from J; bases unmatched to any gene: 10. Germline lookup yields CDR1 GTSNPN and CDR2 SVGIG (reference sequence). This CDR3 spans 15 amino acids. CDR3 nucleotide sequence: TGTGCCTGGAGCCATAGCGGGGGGGCAAGGGGTGAGCAGTTCTTC. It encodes CAWSHSGGARGEQFF.

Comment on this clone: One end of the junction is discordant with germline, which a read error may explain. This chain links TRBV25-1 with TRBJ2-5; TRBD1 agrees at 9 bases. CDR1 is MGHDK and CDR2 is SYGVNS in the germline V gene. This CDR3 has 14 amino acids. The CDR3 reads CASSVRTGVQTRYF. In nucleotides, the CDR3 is TGTGCCAGCAGTGTACGGACAGGGGTGCAGACCCGGTACTTC. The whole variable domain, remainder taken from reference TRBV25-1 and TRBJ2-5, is EADIYQTPRYLVIGTGKKITLECSQTMGHDKMYWYQQDPGMELHLIHYSYGVNSTEKGDLSSESTVSRIRTEHFPLTLESARPSHTSQYLCASSVRTGVQTRYFGPGTRLLVL.